This T cell receptor (beta chain) was retrieved from a study of cytomegalovirus exposure and HLA in healthy donors. Background on the study: Around 77% of a few hundred genotyped donors fell in the Caucasian-associated ancestry cluster.

With 6 bases removed from V and 0 bases from J, the gap between germline ends came to 8 bases. Germline V CDR1 and CDR2: MNHNY, SVGAGI (reference sequence). The CDR3 totals 13 residues. Overall study findings and caveats: Sequence variants that were highly shared formed a cluster that was likely a sequencing artifact. A previous analysis found most TCR beta V segments productive roughly 87% or roughly 30% of the time. A list of approximately 150 TCR beta chains associated with cytomegalovirus was given.

A word on this clone: Its antigen is currently unknown.

PCR employed 60 Vbeta and 13 Jbeta primers. Data came from immunoSEQ multiplex PCR; TCRdb stores just in-frame clones and leaves some out. The table has 170,000 or so clones, 80% to 85% seen once. V and J are TRBV6-6 and TRBJ1-2; D uncertain. Specimen: PBMCs. The clonotype comes from a man aged 45-65 years in good health and CMV-seronegative. The CDR3 sequence: CASRQTTNYGYTF. The DNA of the CDR3 is TGTGCCAGCAGACAGACGACTAACTATGGCTACACCTTC.